The source of this T cell receptor beta chain is a study of T cells expressing NK-cell markers. Findings of the study overall: Topping the CD3+CD56-NKG2C+ fraction as well were these clonotypes, in four donors.

The CDR3 consists of 14 residues. Concerning this clonotype: Antigen unknown.

TCRdb re-called the 5' RACE reads; every CDR3 protein appears as one record, without DNA. There are a few hundred thousand distinct CDR3 sequences in the sample, with approximately 3.6% held by the top ten. The TCR comes from a man aged 18 to 30 in good health. The sequencing sample was made of blood T cells: a sorted CD56 or NKG2C T cell subset, CD4+ or CD8+ T cells, or bulk PBMC T cells (not recorded which). The V gene is TRBV12-3 or TRBV12-4, the J gene TRBJ2-5; the D call of TRBD1 rests on TCRdb alone, since no DNA is present to check it. The CDR3 region is CASRGSGRAETQYF.